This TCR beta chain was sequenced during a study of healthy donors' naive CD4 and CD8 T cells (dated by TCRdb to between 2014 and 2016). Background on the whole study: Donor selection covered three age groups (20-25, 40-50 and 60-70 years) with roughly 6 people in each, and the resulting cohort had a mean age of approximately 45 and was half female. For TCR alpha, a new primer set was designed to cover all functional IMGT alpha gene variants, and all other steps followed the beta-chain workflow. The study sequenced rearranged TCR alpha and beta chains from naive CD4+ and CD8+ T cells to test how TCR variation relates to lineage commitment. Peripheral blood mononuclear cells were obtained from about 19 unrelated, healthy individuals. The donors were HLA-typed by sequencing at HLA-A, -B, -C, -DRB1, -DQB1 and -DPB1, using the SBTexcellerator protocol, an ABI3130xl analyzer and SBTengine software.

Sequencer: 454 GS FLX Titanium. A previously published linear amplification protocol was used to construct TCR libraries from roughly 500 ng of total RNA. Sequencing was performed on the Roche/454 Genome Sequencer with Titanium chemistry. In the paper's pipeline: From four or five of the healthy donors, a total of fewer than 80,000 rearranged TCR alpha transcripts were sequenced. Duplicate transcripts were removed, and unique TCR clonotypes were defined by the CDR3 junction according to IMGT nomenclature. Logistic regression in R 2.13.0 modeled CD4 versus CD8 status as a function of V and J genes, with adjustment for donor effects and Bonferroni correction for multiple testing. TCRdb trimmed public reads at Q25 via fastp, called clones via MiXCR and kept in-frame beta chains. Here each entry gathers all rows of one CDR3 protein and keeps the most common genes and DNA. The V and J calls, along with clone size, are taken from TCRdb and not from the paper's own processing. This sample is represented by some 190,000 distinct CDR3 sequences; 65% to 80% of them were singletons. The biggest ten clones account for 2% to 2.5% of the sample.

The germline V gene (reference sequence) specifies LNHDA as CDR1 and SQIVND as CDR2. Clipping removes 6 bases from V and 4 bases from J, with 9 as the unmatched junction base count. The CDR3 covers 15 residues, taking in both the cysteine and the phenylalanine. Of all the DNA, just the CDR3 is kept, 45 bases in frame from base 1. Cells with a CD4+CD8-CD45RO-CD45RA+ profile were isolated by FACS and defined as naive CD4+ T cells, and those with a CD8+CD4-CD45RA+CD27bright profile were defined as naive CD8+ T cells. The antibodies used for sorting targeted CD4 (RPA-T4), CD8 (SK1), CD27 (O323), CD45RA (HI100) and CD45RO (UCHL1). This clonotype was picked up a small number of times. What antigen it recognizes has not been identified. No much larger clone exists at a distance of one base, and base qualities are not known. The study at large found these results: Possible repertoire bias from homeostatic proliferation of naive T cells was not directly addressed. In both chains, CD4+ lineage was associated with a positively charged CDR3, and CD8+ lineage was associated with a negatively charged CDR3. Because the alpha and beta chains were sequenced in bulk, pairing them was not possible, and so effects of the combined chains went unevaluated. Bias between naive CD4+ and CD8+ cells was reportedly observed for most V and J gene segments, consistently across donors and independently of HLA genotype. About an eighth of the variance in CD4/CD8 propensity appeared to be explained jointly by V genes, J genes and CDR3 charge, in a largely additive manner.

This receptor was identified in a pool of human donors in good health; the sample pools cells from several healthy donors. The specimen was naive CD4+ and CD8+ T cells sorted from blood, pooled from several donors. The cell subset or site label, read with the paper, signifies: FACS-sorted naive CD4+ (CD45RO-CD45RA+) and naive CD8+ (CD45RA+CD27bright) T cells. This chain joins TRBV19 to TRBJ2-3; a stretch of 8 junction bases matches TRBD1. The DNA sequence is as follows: TGTGCCAGTAGAGCCGCGGACAGGGCGGCAGATACGCAGTATTTT. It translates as CASRAADRAADTQYF.